A few counts support the clone carrying this T cell receptor beta chain. The sample comes from a study of T cell responses to AZD1222 COVID-19 vaccine. V was pared by 5 bases and J by 5 bases, with 4 bases of the junction left unmatched. The CDR3 has 15 amino acids. In germline, CDR1 is SGHRS, CDR2 YFSETQ. Data came from immunoSEQ multiplex PCR; TCRdb stores just in-frame clones and leaves some out. The sample has about 140,000 clones, roughly 90% seen once. The sequence was obtained from an adult in good health. The rearrangement joins TRBV5-1 to TRBJ2-1, with 13 bases aligning to TRBD2. The material sequenced was peripheral blood, taken on day 0 of AZD1222 vaccination. The CDR3: CASSWGLAGNNEQFF. The CDR3 nucleotides read TGCGCCAGCAGTTGGGGACTAGCGGGGAACAATGAGCAGTTCTTC. The full variable domain, its missing parts supplied by reference TRBV5-1 and TRBJ2-1, is KAGVTQTPRYLIKTRGQQVTLSCSPISGHRSVSWYQQTPGQGLQFLFEYFSETQRNKGNFPGRFSGRQFSNSRSEMNVSTLELGDSALYLCASSWGLAGNNEQFFGPGTRLTVL.